Listed below are T cell receptor beta chains from one sample, sequenced in a study of long-term antiretroviral therapy in people with HIV. TCRdb's table, derived via immunoSEQ multiplex PCR, lists solely in-frame clones and lacks some. The sample lists 15,000 to 20,000 clones, around 79% occurring once. Sequenced material: unsorted PBMCs, taken 2.3 years after starting antiretroviral therapy. These receptors were obtained from a woman in her 40s with HIV. The CDR3 runs from the conserved cysteine through the conserved F or W. A D gene is named only where the DNA matches it firmly. Size is omitted from some rows. Given values are once, few, many or a class for expanded clones.

cdr3_aa clone_size j_call v_call d_call
CASSRLQQANYGYTF NA TRBJ1-2 TRBV16 NA
CASSLGADEQYF few TRBJ2-7 TRBV2 NA
CASSQDVRGGGETQYF NA TRBJ2-5 TRBV4-2 NA
CASSLAAEGYEQYF NA TRBJ2-7 TRBV5-1 NA
CASSQTGLDGTQYF NA TRBJ2-5 TRBV7-7 TRBD1
CASSIDRAGGFGNTIYF once TRBJ1-3 TRBV19 TRBD1
CASSIATGGIDEQYF medium-sized TRBJ2-7 TRBV19 TRBD1
CASSEGAYNSPLHF NA TRBJ1-6 TRBV2 NA
CASSVGQVNSPLHF NA TRBJ1-6 TRBV9 NA
CAWWRERMNTEAFF NA TRBJ1-1 TRBV30 NA
CASSLGSFQFF NA TRBJ2-1 TRBV9 NA
CASSWDRIAPEAFF NA TRBJ1-1 TRBV7-2 TRBD1
CASSQVKEGNQPQHF few TRBJ1-5 TRBV4-1 NA
CASSPQRTETQYF NA TRBJ2-5 TRBV9 NA
CASSSLRQGGNTEAFF few TRBJ1-1 TRBV5-1 TRBD1
CASSQVDKGSSYNEQFF NA TRBJ2-1 TRBV4-1 NA
CASSQGAGGQETQYF NA TRBJ2-5 TRBV9 TRBD1
CASSLAGSGSYNEQFF NA TRBJ2-1 TRBV7-2 NA
CASSLGGGTVETQYF NA TRBJ2-5 TRBV5-5 NA
CASSLVRQGGIEQYF NA TRBJ2-7 TRBV7-8 NA
CASSILAGGRAKNIQYF NA TRBJ2-4 TRBV19 TRBD2
CASSLSWVGNTEAFF few TRBJ1-1 TRBV27 NA
CASAAQGVGSEKLFF NA TRBJ1-4 TRBV6-6 NA
CSVDTRQETQYF NA TRBJ2-5 TRBV29-1 NA
CASSVVRDTYTGELFF NA TRBJ2-2 TRBV9 NA
CAWTPFSAHEQYF few TRBJ2-7 TRBV30 NA
CASSLLTGRQETQYF NA TRBJ2-5 TRBV5-6 NA
CASGTDRGEQPQHF NA TRBJ1-5 TRBV12-5 TRBD1
CASSLIAGEETQYF NA TRBJ2-5 TRBV5-1 TRBD2
CASSNGLAGGEETQYF NA TRBJ2-5 TRBV5-1 TRBD2
CSALSGSSYNEQFF NA TRBJ2-1 TRBV29-1 NA
CASSLVAGGQDTQYF NA TRBJ2-3 TRBV11-2 TRBD2
CASSLAETQYF NA TRBJ2-5 TRBV7-9 NA
CASGFTRGTGGTEAFF NA TRBJ1-1 TRBV12-5 TRBD1
CASSSVTNTGELFF once TRBJ2-2 TRBV18 NA
CASSGRTAIYNSPLHF NA TRBJ1-6 TRBV5-5 NA
CASTKDRLYNEQFF NA TRBJ2-1 TRBV7-2 NA
CASSKRTSGRDSTDTQYF NA TRBJ2-3 TRBV7-8 TRBD2
CASSDRGEELFF NA TRBJ1-4 TRBV6-1 NA
CASSQDRGPGLTQETQYF NA TRBJ2-5 TRBV4-1 NA
CASSVGLYNEQFF NA TRBJ2-1 TRBV2 NA